This T cell receptor beta chain is from a study of T-cell memory formation after mild COVID-19. The CDR3 has 14 residues. Looked up from germline, CDR1 is SGHTS and CDR2 is YDEGEE. Trimming took 6 bases from V and 6 from J; bases not matched to a gene: 10. 5'RACE with constant-segment primers yielded barcoded, UMI-tagged TCR alpha and TCR beta cDNA libraries. TCRdb reprocessed the 5' RACE reads via MiXCR and lists one record per CDR3 protein. Of around 510,000 distinct CDR3 sequences in the sample, roughly 20% were seen once. This clonotype originated in an adult woman who had mild COVID-19 (a few samples of this study predate the infection). Cell type and time point are not known. The V gene is TRBV5-8, the J gene TRBJ2-3; TRBD1 aligns across 7 bases. Sequenced: PBMCs or a T cell subset sorted from them (not recorded which). This CDR3 is CASTRAGGYDTQYF. In nucleotides, the CDR3 is TGTGCCAGCACCCGGGCAGGGGGTTACGATACGCAGTATTTT.